A selection of T cell receptor beta chains follows, all from one sample in a study of PD-1 blockade in classical Hodgkin lymphoma. Profiling relied on immunoSEQ multiplex PCR, and the TCRdb table lists in-frame clones only, not all of them. The table shows roughly 25,000 clones, with over 80% occurring only once. This specimen was CD4+ T cells from blood, taken at baseline. Source of these receptors: a human donor with classical Hodgkin lymphoma. CDR3s include the opening cysteine and the closing phenylalanine or tryptophan. The D gene is left open where the match is weak. Part of the rows lack a size; the others show once, few, many or a class for expanded clones.

TRBV4-2	TRBJ2-1	NA	NA	TGTGCCAGCAGCCCTTCCGAGGACGCTTCCTATTACAATGAGCAGTTCTTC	CASSPSEDASYYNEQFF
TRBV18	TRBJ1-5	NA	NA	TGTGCCAGCTCACCTGTGGAGCCAGGAGGCAATCAGCCCCAGCATTTT	CASSPVEPGGNQPQHF
TRBV5-8	TRBJ2-7	TRBD1	NA	TGTGCCAGCAGCTTGGTGGACAGGGCCGAGCAGTACTTC	CASSLVDRAEQYF
TRBV29-1	TRBJ1-1	NA	NA	TGCAGCGGAACGACAGGTTTGGACACTGAAGCTTTCTTT	CSGTTGLDTEAFF
TRBV10-1	TRBJ2-1	TRBD2	NA	TGCGCCAGCCCCCCGTCCCACGGGGGGGCTTATGAGCAGTTCTTC	CASPPSHGGAYEQFF
TRBV7-2	TRBJ2-5	TRBD1	NA	TGTGCCAGCAGTCGGGGACAGACTAAAGAGACCCAGTACTTC	CASSRGQTKETQYF
TRBV28	TRBJ2-2	NA	NA	TGTGCCAGCGCGACGAGGGGCACCGGGGAGCTGTTTTTT	CASATRGTGELFF
TRBV30	TRBJ2-6	NA	few	TGTGCCCACAATTGGGGGGCCAACGTCCTGACTTTC	CAHNWGANVLTF
TRBV7-9	TRBJ2-5	NA	NA	TGTGCCAGCAGCTTGATAGGCTCGGAGGTCTGGGACACGGAAAGGGGGTACTTC	CASSLIGSEVWDTERGYF
TRBV7-2	TRBJ1-2	TRBD1	NA	TGTGCCAGCAGCGAGACAGGGGGGTATGGCTACACCTTC	CASSETGGYGYTF
TRBV2	TRBJ1-4	NA	NA	TGTGCCAGCATGTGGCAGCTCAATGAAAAACTGTTTTTT	CASMWQLNEKLFF
TRBV10-3	TRBJ2-1	TRBD1	NA	TGTGCCATCAGTCAAAGGGACAGGGAGAATGAGCAGTTCTTC	CAISQRDRENEQFF
TRBV6-5	TRBJ1-6	NA	NA	TGTGCCAGCAGTCGGACACCCGACTATAATTCACCCCTCCACTTT	CASSRTPDYNSPLHF
TRBV7-9	TRBJ1-3	NA	NA	TGTGCCAGCAGCCTTAAGGCCGCCAGGGGACCTCATTCTGGAAACACCATATATTTT	CASSLKAARGPHSGNTIYF
TRBV7-8	TRBJ2-7	NA	NA	TGTGCCAGCAGCTTAGCGCTTGCAGTGACCGCCTACGAGCAGTACTTC	CASSLALAVTAYEQYF
TRBV7-2	TRBJ1-2	NA	NA	TGTGCCAGCAGCTTGGGATATGGGGGAATTGACGGCTACACCTTC	CASSLGYGGIDGYTF
TRBV2	TRBJ1-2	NA	once	TGTGCCAGCAGTGAAATAGGGGGCTATGGCTACACCTTC	CASSEIGGYGYTF
TRBV9	TRBJ2-1	NA	NA	TGTGCCAGCACCGCGGGACTTTTGGGGAACTACAATGAGCAGTTCTTC	CASTAGLLGNYNEQFF
TRBV7-2	TRBJ1-5	NA	NA	TGTGCCAGCAGCAAGGGGCTTGTTAGCAATCAGCCCCAGCATTTT	CASSKGLVSNQPQHF
TRBV10-3	TRBJ2-5	NA	NA	TGTGCCATCAGTGAAATGGCAGAGACCCAGTACTTC	CAISEMAETQYF
TRBV7-9	TRBJ1-1	NA	few	TGTGCCAGCAGCTTAACCGGAATCGATGAAGCTTTCTTT	CASSLTGIDEAFF
TRBV30	TRBJ2-7	TRBD2	NA	TGTGCCTGGAGTACCAGCGGGGGCTACGAGCAGTACTTC	CAWSTSGGYEQYF
TRBV2	TRBJ1-5	TRBD1	NA	TGTGCCAGCAGTGATCCGGGGACAGACCAGCATTTT	CASSDPGTDQHF
TRBV30	TRBJ1-1	NA	NA	TGTGCCTGGAGAATTAACGCGAACACTGAAGCTTTCTTT	CAWRINANTEAFF
TRBV27	TRBJ1-5	TRBD1	NA	TGTGCCAGCAGGGTAGGACAGGGGGACAATCAGCCCCAGCATTTT	CASRVGQGDNQPQHF
TRBV9	TRBJ1-5	NA	few	TGTGCCAGCAGCGTCAGGGACAATCAGCCCCAGCATTTT	CASSVRDNQPQHF
TRBV5-1	TRBJ1-2	NA	NA	TGCGCCAGCAGCTTGGGGGGAGCAGCTAACTATGGCTACACCTTC	CASSLGGAANYGYTF
TRBV2	TRBJ1-1	NA	few	TGTGCCAGCACGCTAGGGATGAACACTGAAGCTTTCTTT	CASTLGMNTEAFF
TRBV5-1	TRBJ1-1	NA	NA	TGCGCCAGCAGCTTGGACCCGGGCGGGAACACTGAAGCTTTCTTT	CASSLDPGGNTEAFF
TRBV7-2	TRBJ1-2	NA	NA	TGTGCCAGCAGACACCCCCTGGGGGCGGACTATGGCTACACCTTC	CASRHPLGADYGYTF
TRBV6-5	TRBJ1-1	NA	once	TGTGCCAGCAGTTACTCGAAAGGGCAGGACACTGAAGCTTTCTTT	CASSYSKGQDTEAFF
TRBV2	TRBJ1-4	TRBD1	NA	TGTGCCAGCCCGGGACAGGGAGGGGAAAAACTGTTTTTT	CASPGQGGEKLFF
TRBV29-1	TRBJ1-2	TRBD1	NA	TGCAGCGTGCGCCGGACAGGGGGCTATGGCTACACCTTC	CSVRRTGGYGYTF
TRBV7-2	TRBJ2-3	NA	NA	TGTGCCAGCAGCTTAGCTCCTGGCACAGATACGCAGTATTTT	CASSLAPGTDTQYF
TRBV4-2	TRBJ2-1	TRBD1	once	TGTGCCAGCAGCCAGGTAGGGGGCTTGGGTGAGCAGTTCTTC	CASSQVGGLGEQFF
TRBV9	TRBJ2-1	TRBD2	NA	TGTGCCAGCAGCGTAGAGAGGATTGGACTAGGAGGTACTGAGCAGTTCTTC	CASSVERIGLGGTEQFF
TRBV18	TRBJ1-2	TRBD1	NA	TGTGCCAGCTCACTAGGACAGGGGGCGTCCTATGGCTACACCTTC	CASSLGQGASYGYTF
TRBV19	TRBJ1-5	NA	NA	TGTGCCAGTAGTATTTCAGCTGTCGATCAGCCCCAGCATTTT	CASSISAVDQPQHF
TRBV5-1	TRBJ2-3	TRBD2	NA	TGCGCCAGCAGCTCGCGGGGGGGCGTAGATACGCAGTATTTT	CASSSRGGVDTQYF
TRBV7-7	TRBJ2-1	NA	NA	TGTGCCAGCAGCTCGCTATCGACAGGATCTAATGAGCAGTTCTTC	CASSSLSTGSNEQFF
TRBV7-2	TRBJ1-2	TRBD1	NA	TGTGCCAGCAGCTTAGAGGGGGCGACTGATGGCTACACCTTC	CASSLEGATDGYTF
TRBV19	TRBJ2-7	TRBD1	NA	TGTGCCAGTAGTATCGGACAGGGAAGGTACGAGCAGTACTTC	CASSIGQGRYEQYF
TRBV13	TRBJ2-1	NA	NA	TGTGCCAGCCGTCCCCCCGTCAGGGGCGGGGACAATGAGCAGTTCTTC	CASRPPVRGGDNEQFF
TRBV6-4	TRBJ1-1	NA	NA	TGTGCCAGCAAGAGGACGGGGAACACTGAAGCTTTCTTT	CASKRTGNTEAFF
TRBV18	TRBJ1-2	TRBD1	NA	TGTGCCAGCTCACCGGGACAGGGGAGGAACTATGGCTACACCTTC	CASSPGQGRNYGYTF
TRBV6-5	TRBJ1-2	NA	NA	TGTGCCAGCAGTGCCACGGGACTCTTTGACTATGGCTACACCTTC	CASSATGLFDYGYTF
TRBV5-1	TRBJ1-1	TRBD1	NA	TGCGCCAGCAGTTTGGGACAGGGGGAGAACACTGAAGCTTTCTTT	CASSLGQGENTEAFF
TRBV7-2	TRBJ2-3	NA	NA	TGTGCCAGCAGCCGCAGGGTTGGCACAGATACGCAGTATTTT	CASSRRVGTDTQYF
TRBV7-6	TRBJ2-7	NA	NA	TGTGCCAGCAGCCTAATGGACATTACACACGAGCAGTACTTC	CASSLMDITHEQYF
TRBV29-1	TRBJ1-5	NA	NA	TGCAGCGTTGAGGATCCGGATCAGCCCCAGCATTTT	CSVEDPDQPQHF
TRBV11-2	TRBJ1-6	NA	NA	TGTGCCAGCAGTTTTATGACCGGGGTTGATTCACCCCTCCACTTT	CASSFMTGVDSPLHF
TRBV11-3	TRBJ1-1	NA	NA	TGTGCCAGCAGCGCCAACACAGACAGGGAAGCTTTCTTT	CASSANTDREAFF